Following are 19 T cell receptor beta chains from one sample sequenced in a study of CD8+CD57+ T cells in acquired aplastic anemia. Template material for TCR beta VDJ and CDR3 profiling consisted of genomic DNA. One entry per CDR3 protein results from TCRdb running MiXCR on the reads. The sample shows over 150,000 distinct CDR3 sequences, around 63% of them seen only once. Patients included in sequencing had previously demonstrated CD8+CD57+ cell expansion by flow cytometry. Sequenced: sorted CD4+, CD8+, or CD8+CD57+ T cells (not recorded which) from PBMCs. The receptors were gathered from a human donor with aplastic anemia.

The chain uses TRBV20-1 and TRBJ1-1, with 9 nucleotides matching TRBD1. Germline CDR1 and CDR2: DFQATT and SNEGSKA (reference sequence). Trimming took 6 bases from V and 4 from J; bases not matched to a gene: 6. The CDR3 is made up of 13 amino acids. The DNA of the CDR3 is TGCAGTGCCACAACAGGGGGCATCACTGAAGCTTTCTTT. Protein sequence: CSATTGGITEAFF.

The chain links TRBV2 to TRBJ1-1; D possibly corresponds to TRBD1 (5 bases). V lost 7 bases and J 8 bases, leaving 14 bases between the germline ends. The length of the CDR3 is 12 residues. The germline gives CDR1 SNHLY, CDR2 FYNNEI. Written as DNA, the CDR3 is TGTGCCAGCACCACAATCGGGGCCGAAGCTTTCTTT. Translated: CASTTIGAEAFF. Complete variable domain (other parts from reference TRBV2 and TRBJ1-1): EPEVTQTPSHQVTQMGQEVILRCVPISNHLYFYWYRQILGQKVEFLVSFYNNEISEKSEIFDDQFSVERPDGSNFTLKIRSTKLEDSAMYFCASTTIGAEAFFGQGTRLTVV.

The chain has TRBV24-1 and TRBJ2-2; D is perhaps TRBD1 (5 bases). Germline CDR1 reads KGHDR; CDR2 reads SFDVKD. Trimming left V 2 bases short and J 7 bases short, with 16 bases between. The CDR3 totals 16 residues. CDR3 region: CATSDSSPGRGGELFF. As DNA, the CDR3 is TGTGCCACCAGTGATTCCTCCCCAGGGCGAGGCGGGGAGCTGTTTTTT.

V gene TRBV7-2 combines with J gene TRBJ1-2; no reliable D call. This CDR3 spans 14 amino acids. V was clipped by 4 bases and J by 1 base, with 10 bases between them. Germline values: CDR1 SGHTA, CDR2 FQGNSA. CDR3: CASSSTMINYGYTF. CDR3 in DNA: TGTGCCAGCAGCTCTACGATGATTAACTATGGCTACACCTTC.

This chain uses TRBV2 with TRBJ1-4; D not certain. V lost 8 bases and J 0 bases, leaving 16 bases between the germline ends. Germline CDR1 is SNHLY and CDR2 is FYNNEI. The CDR3 has 16 amino acids. CDR3 protein: CASDDHGAATNEKLFF. The CDR3 DNA is TGTGCCAGCGATGACCACGGTGCGGCAACTAATGAAAAACTGTTTTTT.

V gene TRBV24-1 combines with J gene TRBJ2-1, with a possible D match to TRBD1 (7 bases). The CDR3 loop spans 18 amino acids. The germline gives CDR1 KGHDR, CDR2 SFDVKD. Trimming took off 3 bases at V and 0 bases at J, with 17 bases between the two ends. The CDR3 DNA reads as TGTGCCACCAGTGATGTGACGCGGGGACAGAGCTCCTACAATGAGCAGTTCTTC. Translation gives CATSDVTRGQSSYNEQFF.

This chain uses TRBV5-1 with TRBJ1-2; tentatively, D is TRBD1 (6 bases). Germline-derived CDR1 and CDR2 are SGHRS and YFSETQ. The V gene lost 0 bases and the J gene lost 7 bases, with 13 bases spanning the gap. This CDR3 is built from 14 residues. For the CDR3, the DNA is TGCGCCAGCAGCTTGGAGGGGGAAGGGACTGGCTACACCTTC. Its translation is CASSLEGEGTGYTF. Supplemented by reference TRBV5-1 and TRBJ1-2, the full variable domain reads KAGVTQTPRYLIKTRGQQVTLSCSPISGHRSVSWYQQTPGQGLQFLFEYFSETQRNKGNFPGRFSGRQFSNSRSEMNVSTLELGDSALYLCASSLEGEGTGYTFGSGTRLTVV.

This chain links TRBV15 with TRBJ1-4; TRBD1 matches at 10 bases. The CDR3 covers 16 residues. V shed 4 bases and J 8 bases; nucleotides not matched to a gene: 10. Germline CDR1 reads LNHNV; CDR2 reads YYDKDF (reference sequence). The chain's CDR3 is CATSTRPGTGVEKLFF. CDR3 nucleotide sequence: TGTGCCACCAGCACTCGTCCCGGGACAGGGGTGGAAAAACTGTTTTTT.

This clonotype has a count of ten or more. The rearrangement links TRBV2 to TRBJ1-5; D gene ambiguous. CDR3 length equals 16 residues. Germline CDR1 and CDR2: SNHLY and FYNNEI. The ends were cut back, 3 bases at V and 3 bases at J, with 15 bases in the middle. CDR3 DNA sequence: TGTGCCAGCAGTGACCCTACAGCAGAATTCAATCAGCCCCAGCATTTT. Protein sequence: CASSDPTAEFNQPQHF.

CDR3 bases: TGCATCACTCAGGGACACCCAAACACTGAAGCTTTCTTT. Amino acids: CITQGHPNTEAFF. The rearrangement uses TRBV29-1 and TRBJ1-1; perhaps TRBD1 as D (6 bases). There are 13 residues in the CDR3. The V gene's germline CDR1 is SQVTM and CDR2 ANQGSEA.

Comment on this clonotype: The junction shows a germline mismatch at one end, possibly a read error. The chain links TRBV7-7 to TRBJ1-1, with TRBD1 as a possible D gene (6 bases). CDR1 and CDR2 from the germline V gene are SSHAT and FNYEAQ (reference sequence). The CDR3 is 13 amino acids. The CDR3 DNA reads TGTGCTAGCAGCTCCCGACAGGACACTGAAGCTTTCTTT. Translating gives CASSSRQDTEAFF.

In its sample, this clonotype was seen many times. The genes are TRBV20-1 and TRBJ1-6, with a weak D call TRBD1 (5 bases). The CDR3 is 13 residues long. The germline gives CDR1 DFQATT, CDR2 SNEGSKA (reference sequence). V was cut by 8 bases and J by 0 bases, with 8 bases left in between. CDR3 residues: CSIRASYNSPLHF. The CDR3 bases are TGCAGTATCAGGGCCTCCTATAATTCACCCCTCCACTTT.

This clonotype appeared a few times. The chain carries TRBV7-2 and TRBJ2-7; D gene ambiguous. Germline CDR1 SGHTA, CDR2 FQGNSA. Trimming took off 1 base at V and 12 bases at J, with 16 bases between the two ends. The CDR3 has 13 amino acids. The CDR3 loop is CASSLELPSSAYF. The CDR3 coding sequence is TGTGCCAGCAGCTTAGAACTACCGAGCAGCGCGTACTTC.

The J gene is TRBJ1-2, the V gene TRBV4-2; D gene ambiguous. The CDR3 length is 15 residues. Trimming removed 4 bases at V and 2 bases at J, with 14 bases between. Germline loops: CDR1 LGHNA, CDR2 YNFKEQ. In nucleotides, the CDR3 is TGTGCCAGCAGCCGAGGACTAGGAGGGAACTATGGCTACACCTTC. Its protein product is CASSRGLGGNYGYTF.

Concerning this clonotype itself: One junction end does not reproduce the germline sequence, and a read error may be involved. The V call is TRBV7-9, the J call TRBJ2-1; 11 bases match TRBD2. The CDR3 has 15 amino acids. Germline V gene sequence: CDR1 SEHNR, CDR2 FQNEAQ (reference sequence). CDR3 in amino acids: CAGSALAGGYNEQFF. The CDR3 nucleotides read TGTGCCGGCAGCGCCCTAGCGGGAGGCTACAATGAGCAGTTCTTC.

With respect to this clonotype: A much bigger clone sits one base away, suggesting this may be a read error. The chain links TRBV9 to TRBJ1-1; TRBD1 is a possible D gene (6 bases). The length of the CDR3 is 14 residues. Germline CDR1 and CDR2: SGDLS and YYNGEE. CDR3 in DNA: TGTGCCAGCAGCCTGAGGGGGTGGAACACTGAAGCTTCCTTT. It specifies CASSLRGWNTEASF.

The rearrangement links TRBV6-6 to TRBJ1-5; D unclear. With 2 bases removed from V and 7 bases from J, the gap between germline ends came to 12 bases. The CDR3 contains 14 residues. In germline, CDR1 is MNHNY, CDR2 SVGAGI (reference sequence). Here the CDR3 DNA reads TGTGCCAGCAGTTACACGGCAGAGGGCCAGCCCCAGCATTTT. Protein product: CASSYTAEGQPQHF.

V usage is TRBV10-3 and J usage is TRBJ2-5, with D possibly being TRBD1 (5 bases). With 0 bases removed from V and 2 bases from J, the gap between germline ends came to 13 bases. Germline CDR1 reads ENHRY; CDR2 reads SYGVKD. This CDR3 spans 16 amino acids. Here the CDR3 reads CAISESDFREQETQYF. The CDR3 bases are TGTGCCATCAGTGAGTCAGACTTCAGGGAACAAGAGACCCAGTACTTC.

The J gene is TRBJ1-2, the V gene TRBV20-1; D not certain. Trimming pared 2 bases from V and 5 bases from J, leaving 12 bases between. The CDR3 contains 13 residues. The germline V gene has CDR1 DFQATT and CDR2 SNEGSKA (reference sequence). The CDR3 loop reads CSARNREGYGYTF. CDR3 bases: TGCAGTGCTAGAAACCGGGAGGGTTATGGCTACACCTTC.